This T cell receptor beta chain was found in a study of control samples from healthy donors and cancer patients. Produced via immunoSEQ multiplex PCR; TCRdb's table is partial and in-frame only. The top ten clones hold 4.5% to 7% of a sample with about 130,000 clones, over 85% of them seen once. The CDR3 totals 13 residues. Germline assignment: CDR1 MNHNY and CDR2 SVGAGI (reference sequence). The germline V and J ends were trimmed by 6 bases and 2 bases, with 10 bases remaining between them. The sequencing sample was made of blood. The chain links TRBV6-6 to TRBJ1-1; TRBD1 is a possible D gene (5 bases). This receptor was identified in a man aged 18 to 35 in good health. The CDR3 reads CASRTGDNTEAFF. CDR3 DNA sequence: TGTGCCAGCAGGACGGGGGACAACACTGAAGCTTTCTTT.